This T cell receptor beta chain was recorded in a study of shared T cell receptors in the human thymus. The data were produced by immunoSEQ multiplex PCR, yet TCRdb's version contains in-frame clones alone and is incomplete. Here the sample spans more than 550,000 clones, approximately 85% being singletons. The germline V gene has CDR1 SGHAT and CDR2 FQNNGV. This CDR3 region has 17 residues. Points on this clone: Germline and junction disagree at one end, which may indicate a read error. Other DNA sequences of this sample code for an identical CDR3.

This same sample was also taken into another study, of human thymus T cells. That work contributes: Corrective heart surgery yielded resections, and these provided the thymus tissue. There were highly overlapping thymic repertoires among unrelated individuals, as related research reported.

Sequences were obtained from thymocytes. The rearrangement uses TRBV11-2 and TRBJ1-2; 10 positions match TRBD1. The TCR originated in a girl in the first two years of life with a congenital heart defect. In DNA, the CDR3 is TGTGCCAGCAGCGCCCTCCGGGACAGGGGACTAAACTACGGCTACACCTTC. It translates to CASSALRDRGLNYGYTF.